The clone carrying this T cell receptor beta chain was observed once. Germline lookup yields CDR1 LGHNT and CDR2 FRNRAP. V was cut by 1 base and J by 3 bases, with 8 bases left in between. This CDR3 comprises 14 residues. These data come from a study of cytomegalovirus exposure and HLA in healthy donors. The PCR was carried out with 60 Vbeta primers and 13 Jbeta primers. Sequencing used immunoSEQ multiplex PCR; TCRdb keeps in-frame clones, though not all of them. The table has roughly 86,000 clones, almost 80% seen once. Material for sequencing was PBMCs. The TCR comes from a female donor in good health and CMV-seronegative. V and J are TRBV12-5 and TRBJ2-3, with a tentative D call TRBD1 (6 bases). The CDR3 loop is CASGLDRVTDTQYF. The CDR3 region has the DNA TGTGCTAGTGGTTTGGACAGGGTAACAGATACGCAGTATTTT.